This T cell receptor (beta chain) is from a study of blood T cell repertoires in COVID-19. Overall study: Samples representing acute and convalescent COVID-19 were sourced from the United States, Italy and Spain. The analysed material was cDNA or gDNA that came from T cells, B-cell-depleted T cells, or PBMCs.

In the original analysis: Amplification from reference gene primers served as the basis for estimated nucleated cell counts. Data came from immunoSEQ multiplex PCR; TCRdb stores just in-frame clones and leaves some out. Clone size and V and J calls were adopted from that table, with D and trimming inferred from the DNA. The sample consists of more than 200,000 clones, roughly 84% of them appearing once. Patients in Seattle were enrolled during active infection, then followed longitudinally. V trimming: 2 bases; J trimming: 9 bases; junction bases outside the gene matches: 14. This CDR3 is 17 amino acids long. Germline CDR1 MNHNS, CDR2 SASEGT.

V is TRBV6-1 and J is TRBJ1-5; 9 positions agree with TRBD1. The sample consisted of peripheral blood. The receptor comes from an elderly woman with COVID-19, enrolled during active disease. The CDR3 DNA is TGTGCCAGCAGTGAACTAGGGACAGGGATATTGGATCCGCCCCAGCATTTT. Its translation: CASSELGTGILDPPQHF.